Below, 21 T cell receptor beta chains from the same sample are listed, as sequenced in a study of cytomegalovirus exposure and HLA in healthy donors. The primer mix had 60 Vbeta and 13 Jbeta primers. Assay: immunoSEQ multiplex PCR; the TCRdb copy retains only in-frame clones and omits some. The repertoire holds approximately 150,000 clones, with 65% to 70% as singletons. Sequenced: PBMCs. The receptors come from a woman under 30 in good health and CMV-seropositive.

The J gene is TRBJ1-1, the V gene TRBV15; a possible D gene is TRBD1 (6 bases). The CDR3 spans 17 residues. Trimming shortened V by 0 bases and J by 3 bases, and 17 bases separated the two germline ends. Germline values: CDR1 LNHNV, CDR2 YYDKDF (reference sequence). The CDR3 reads CATSRDLQGSGYTEAFF. CDR3 coding DNA: TGTGCCACCAGCAGAGACCTACAGGGTAGTGGTTACACTGAAGCTTTCTTT.

This clone was seen once. The chain carries TRBV6-5 and TRBJ1-5; no reliable D call. V lost 1 base to trimming and J lost 6 bases, with 7 bases between them. CDR3 length equals 13 residues. The germline gives CDR1 MNHEY, CDR2 SVGAGI. The CDR3 loop reads CASSYLSGQPQHF. The CDR3 DNA reads as TGTGCCAGCAGTTACTTATCAGGTCAGCCCCAGCATTTT.

This clone was found a few times. Germline is not matched at one junction end, which may reflect a read error. The chain carries TRBV7-7 and TRBJ1-5, with D perhaps TRBD1 (6 bases). The germline V gene encodes CDR1 SSHAT and CDR2 FNYEAQ (reference sequence). This CDR3 is built from 16 residues. DNA of the CDR3: TGTGCTAGCAGCTTTCTAACAGGGTCGAGCAATCAGCCCCAGCATTTT. It translates to CASSFLTGSSNQPQHF.

V and J are TRBV11-3 and TRBJ2-1; D is perhaps TRBD2 (6 bases). V shed 4 bases and J shed 3 bases, with 13 bases lying between them. CDR1 is SGHNT and CDR2 is YENEEA in the germline V gene. The CDR3 runs 15 residues. Here the CDR3 DNA reads TGTGCCAGCAGCTCGAAAGCGGGCCACTACAATGAGCAGTTCTTC. It specifies CASSSKAGHYNEQFF.

V gene TRBV15 combines with J gene TRBJ1-5, with TRBD1 as a possible D gene (5 bases). Between the trimmed V and J ends, which lost 5 bases and 3 bases, there was a span of 11 bases. The V gene's germline CDR1 is LNHNV and CDR2 YYDKDF (reference sequence). The CDR3 has 14 amino acids. The CDR3 coding sequence is TGTGCCACCAGCTGGAGACAGTTCAATCAGCCCCAGCATTTT. This encodes CATSWRQFNQPQHF.

This chain connects TRBV12-5 to TRBJ2-7; 9 positions match TRBD1. V shed 3 bases and J 2 bases; nucleotides not matched to a gene: 11. The germline V gene encodes CDR1 LGHNT and CDR2 FRNRAP. The CDR3 has 17 residues. CDR3 nucleotides: TGTGCTAGTGGTTTAGGTTTAGGGGGACAGGGAGCCTACGAGCAGTACTTC. This gives the protein CASGLGLGGQGAYEQYF. The full variable domain, in which reference TRBV12-5 and TRBJ2-7 provide the parts outside the CDR3, is DARVTQTPRHKVTEMGQEVTMRCQPILGHNTVFWYRQTMMQGLELLAYFRNRAPLDDSGMPKDRFSAEMPDATLATLKIQPSEPRDSAVYFCASGLGLGGQGAYEQYFGPGTRLTVT.

This chain connects TRBV10-3 to TRBJ2-7; D perhaps matches TRBD1 (5 bases). Germline V lookup: CDR1 ENHRY, CDR2 SYGVKD. V was cut by 10 bases and J by 2 bases, with 15 bases left in between. This CDR3 has 13 amino acids. In nucleotides, the CDR3 is TGTGCCACCTCCGGGCCAGGGACCTACGAGCAGTACTTC. This gives the protein CATSGPGTYEQYF.

The chain combines TRBV27 with TRBJ2-1; 7 bases fit TRBD2. V gave up 5 bases and J gave up 3 bases; unmatched junction bases: 7. The germline V gene encodes CDR1 MNHEY and CDR2 SMNVEV (reference sequence). CDR3 length equals 15 residues. CDR3 protein: CASSVRLADYNEQFF. DNA for the CDR3: TGTGCCAGCAGTGTCAGGCTAGCGGACTACAATGAGCAGTTCTTC.

This clone showed up just a few times. The chain couples TRBV30 to TRBJ1-2, with 7 bases matching TRBD1. Per germline, CDR1 GTSNPN and CDR2 SVGIG (reference sequence). The CDR3 has 12 amino acids. The trim removed 0 bases at V and 5 bases at J, leaving 0 bases unmatched. The CDR3 is CAWSVQGYGYTF. Written as DNA, the CDR3 is TGTGCCTGGAGTGTACAGGGGTATGGCTACACCTTC.

This clone has more than one count but fewer than ten. This chain uses TRBV10-3 with TRBJ1-5, with D tentatively TRBD1 (6 bases). Per the germline V gene, CDR1 is ENHRY and CDR2 is SYGVKD. This CDR3 is 14 amino acids long. Trimming removed 6 bases from V and 0 bases from J, with 9 bases in between. CDR3 region: CAIRDSDSNQPQHF. The CDR3 region has the DNA TGTGCCATCAGGGACAGCGATAGCAATCAGCCCCAGCATTTT.

The CDR3, as DNA: TGTGCCAGCAGTGAAGCTCCTGGGCCCTACGAGCAGTACTTC. Amino acids: CASSEAPGPYEQYF. The genes are TRBV6-1 and TRBJ2-5, with D unresolved. The J call is doubtful: the DNA matches TRBJ2-7 better. This CDR3 region has 14 residues. Germline values: CDR1 MNHNS, CDR2 SASEGT.

V gene TRBV5-4 combines with J gene TRBJ2-3, with 15 positions matching TRBD2. The CDR3 totals 16 residues. The trim removed 4 bases at V and 6 bases at J, leaving 6 bases unmatched. In germline, CDR1 is SGHNT, CDR2 YYREEE (reference sequence). CDR3 bases: TGTGCCAGCAGCCGGGGGACTAGCGGGAGGTGGGATACGCAGTATTTT. Translation: CASSRGTSGRWDTQYF.

V gene TRBV4-2 combines with J gene TRBJ2-1, with 9 bases fitting TRBD2. With 0 bases clipped from V and 5 bases from J, the junction kept 8 bases outside the gene matches. The germline CDR1 and CDR2 sequences are LGHNA and YNFKEQ. The CDR3 is made up of 17 amino acids. The CDR3 is CASSQDQSGGKNNEQFF. For the CDR3, the DNA is TGTGCCAGCAGCCAAGATCAAAGCGGGGGGAAAAACAATGAGCAGTTCTTC.

V and J are TRBV28 and TRBJ2-5; 7 positions match TRBD1. TRBJ2-7 explains the end of the DNA better; the J call may be wrong. Germline lookup yields CDR1 MDHEN and CDR2 SYDVKM. This CDR3 has 13 residues. The DNA of the CDR3 is TGTGCCAGCACCCCGGGACAGCCCTACGAGCAGTACTTC. Amino acids: CASTPGQPYEQYF.

This chain joins TRBV28 and TRBJ1-4; no reliable D call. CDR1 is MDHEN, CDR2 SYDVKM, per germline. V dropped 4 bases and J dropped 7 bases, with 7 bases sitting between them. The CDR3 covers 12 residues. The CDR3 loop is CASSSVSEKLFF. The CDR3, as DNA: TGTGCCAGCAGTTCCGTTTCTGAAAAACTGTTTTTT. Together with reference TRBV28 and TRBJ1-4, the CDR3 gives the full variable domain: DVKVTQSSRYLVKRTGEKVFLECVQDMDHENMFWYRQDPGLGLRLIYFSYDVKMKEKGDIPEGYSVSREKKERFSLILESASTNQTSMYLCASSSVSEKLFFGSGTQLSVL.

This clone was seen a few times. The chain employs TRBV25-1 and TRBJ1-2; no clear D gene. The CDR3 is 14 amino acids. The germline V gene encodes CDR1 MGHDK and CDR2 SYGVNS. V was pared by 1 base and J by 2 bases, with 8 bases between. The CDR3 here is CASSELARNYGYTF. The CDR3 nucleotides read TGTGCCAGCAGTGAATTGGCCAGAAACTATGGCTACACCTTC.

The CDR3: CASSEAWTGGLNKLFF. The CDR3, as DNA: TGTGCCAGCAGTGAAGCGTGGACAGGGGGACTGAATAAACTGTTTTTT. The chain uses TRBV6-1 and TRBJ1-4; 10 nucleotides align to TRBD1. This CDR3 spans 16 amino acids. Germline V gives CDR1 MNHNS, CDR2 SASEGT. Germline trimming cut 0 bases from V and 11 bases from J; bases unmatched to any gene: 9.

The rearrangement joins TRBV2 to TRBJ2-1; no clear D gene. V was clipped by 3 bases and J by 0 bases, with 6 bases between them. The CDR3 is 14 amino acids. The germline CDR1 and CDR2 sequences are SNHLY and FYNNEI. CDR3 residues: CASSESHSYNEQFF. The CDR3 DNA reads as TGTGCCAGCAGTGAGAGCCACTCCTACAATGAGCAGTTCTTC.

The chain links TRBV11-2 to TRBJ2-5, with D unresolved. With 5 bases removed from V and 0 bases from J, the gap between germline ends came to 13 bases. CDR3 length equals 15 residues. Germline V gene data show CDR1 as SGHAT and CDR2 as FQNNGV. CDR3 in DNA: TGTGCCAGCAGCCATGACACCCCGTACCAAGAGACCCAGTACTTC. Protein product: CASSHDTPYQETQYF.

V is TRBV7-9 and J is TRBJ2-5; D remains ambiguous. The J call is doubtful: the DNA matches TRBJ2-7 better. CDR1 is SEHNR and CDR2 is FQNEAQ in the germline V gene (reference sequence). The CDR3 runs 16 residues. The CDR3 nucleotides are TGTGCCAGCAGCTCGAGGCGAGGCGGTCACACCTACGAGCAGTACTTC. Translated: CASSSRRGGHTYEQYF.

The chain has TRBV11-2 and TRBJ1-6; D is unclear. V was trimmed by 10 bases and J by 9 bases, leaving 25 bases between them. The CDR3 spans 16 residues. Germline V gene lookup returns CDR1 SGHAT and CDR2 FQNNGV. The chain's CDR3 is CATSGGHVLEGSPLHF. In DNA, the CDR3 is TGTGCCACCTCCGGCGGGCACGTTTTGGAGGGTTCACCCCTCCACTTT.